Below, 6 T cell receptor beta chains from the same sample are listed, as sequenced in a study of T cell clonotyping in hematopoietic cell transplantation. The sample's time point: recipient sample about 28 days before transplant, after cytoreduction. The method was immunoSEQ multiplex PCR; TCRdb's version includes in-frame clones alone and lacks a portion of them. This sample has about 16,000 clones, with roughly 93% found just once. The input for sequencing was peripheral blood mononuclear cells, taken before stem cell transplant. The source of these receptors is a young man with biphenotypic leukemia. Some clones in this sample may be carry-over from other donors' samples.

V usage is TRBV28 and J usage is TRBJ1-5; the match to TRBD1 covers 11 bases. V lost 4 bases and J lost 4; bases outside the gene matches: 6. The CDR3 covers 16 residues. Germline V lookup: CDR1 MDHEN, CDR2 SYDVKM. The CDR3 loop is CASSWPGQGGNQPQHF. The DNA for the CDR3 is TGTGCCAGCAGTTGGCCGGGACAGGGGGGGAATCAGCCCCAGCATTTT.

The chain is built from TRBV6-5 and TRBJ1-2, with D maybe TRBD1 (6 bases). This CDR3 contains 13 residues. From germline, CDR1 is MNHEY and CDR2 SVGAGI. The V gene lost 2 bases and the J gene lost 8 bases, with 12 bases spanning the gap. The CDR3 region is CASSYTGLGGYTF. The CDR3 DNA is TGTGCCAGCAGTTACACAGGGCTTGGCGGCTACACCTTC.

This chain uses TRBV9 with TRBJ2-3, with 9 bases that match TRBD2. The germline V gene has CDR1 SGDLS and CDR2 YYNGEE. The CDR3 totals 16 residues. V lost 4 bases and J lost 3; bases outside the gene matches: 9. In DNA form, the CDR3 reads TGTGCCAGCAGCCCTCGTCTAGCGGGGTTAACAGATACGCAGTATTTT. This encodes CASSPRLAGLTDTQYF.

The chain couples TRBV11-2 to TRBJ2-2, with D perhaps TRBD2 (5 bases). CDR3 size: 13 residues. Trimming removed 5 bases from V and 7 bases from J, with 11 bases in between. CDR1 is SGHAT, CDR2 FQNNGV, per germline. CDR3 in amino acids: CASSLSRGGELFF. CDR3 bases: TGTGCCAGCAGCCTAAGTCGGGGCGGGGAGCTGTTTTTT.

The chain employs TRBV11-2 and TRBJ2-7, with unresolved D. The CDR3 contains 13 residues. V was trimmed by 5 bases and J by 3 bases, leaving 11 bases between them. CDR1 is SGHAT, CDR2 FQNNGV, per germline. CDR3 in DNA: TGTGCCAGCAGCACCAACGTGGGCTACGAGCAGTACTTC. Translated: CASSTNVGYEQYF.

In DNA, the CDR3 is TGTGCCAGCAGTTTATGTTCAGGGTGCGAGCAGTACTTC. It encodes CASSLCSGCEQYF. The J gene is TRBJ2-7, the V gene TRBV28; D is perhaps TRBD1 (5 bases). This CDR3 contains 13 residues. Trimming cost V 0 bases and J 6 bases, with 9 bases left between them. Per the germline V gene, CDR1 is MDHEN and CDR2 is SYDVKM.